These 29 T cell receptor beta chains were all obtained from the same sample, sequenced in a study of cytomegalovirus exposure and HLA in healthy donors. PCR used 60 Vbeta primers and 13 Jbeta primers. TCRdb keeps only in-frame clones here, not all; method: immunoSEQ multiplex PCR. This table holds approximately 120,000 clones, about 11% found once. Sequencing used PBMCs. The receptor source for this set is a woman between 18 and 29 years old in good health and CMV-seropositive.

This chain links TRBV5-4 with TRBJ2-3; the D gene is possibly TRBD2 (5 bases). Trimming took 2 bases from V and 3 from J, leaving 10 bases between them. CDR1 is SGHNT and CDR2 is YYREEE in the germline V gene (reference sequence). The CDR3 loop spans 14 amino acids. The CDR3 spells CASSLEGSTDTQYF. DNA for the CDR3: TGTGCCAGCAGCTTAGAGGGAAGTACAGATACGCAGTATTTT.

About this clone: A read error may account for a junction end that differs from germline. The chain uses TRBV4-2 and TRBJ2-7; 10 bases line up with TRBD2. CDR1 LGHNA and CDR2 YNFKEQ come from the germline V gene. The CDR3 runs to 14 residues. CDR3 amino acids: CASSQAVLGTSVRF. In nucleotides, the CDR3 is TGTGCCAGCAGCCAAGCAGTGTTGGGGACTAGCGTGCGATTC.

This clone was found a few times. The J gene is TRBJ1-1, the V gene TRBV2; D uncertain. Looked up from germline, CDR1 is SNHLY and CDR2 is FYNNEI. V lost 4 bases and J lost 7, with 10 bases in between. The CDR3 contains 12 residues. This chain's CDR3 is CASSVVRNEAFF. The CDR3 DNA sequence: TGTGCCAGCAGTGTTGTCAGAAATGAAGCTTTCTTT.

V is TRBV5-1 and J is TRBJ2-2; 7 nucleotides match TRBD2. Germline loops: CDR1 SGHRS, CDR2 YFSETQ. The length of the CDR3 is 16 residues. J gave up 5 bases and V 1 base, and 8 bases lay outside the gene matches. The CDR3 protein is CASSLSAGVWTGELFF. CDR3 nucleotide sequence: TGCGCCAGCAGCTTGTCGGCGGGAGTGTGGACCGGGGAGCTGTTTTTT.

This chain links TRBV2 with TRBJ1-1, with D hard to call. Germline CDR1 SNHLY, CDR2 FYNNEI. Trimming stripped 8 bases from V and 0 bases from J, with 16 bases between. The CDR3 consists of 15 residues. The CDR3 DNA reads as TGTGCCAGCGGTCCGGAGGGCGGATTGAACACTGAAGCTTTCTTT. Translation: CASGPEGGLNTEAFF.

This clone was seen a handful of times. The CDR3 DNA reads as TGTGCCAGCAGTTTCTCATGGGAGGGACAGGGTAATGAAAAACTGTTTTTT. It is translated as CASSFSWEGQGNEKLFF. The J gene is TRBJ1-4, the V gene TRBV28, with 9 bases matching TRBD1. J gave up 4 bases and V 3 bases, and 9 bases lay outside the gene matches. Germline V gene lookup returns CDR1 MDHEN and CDR2 SYDVKM. This CDR3 spans 17 amino acids.

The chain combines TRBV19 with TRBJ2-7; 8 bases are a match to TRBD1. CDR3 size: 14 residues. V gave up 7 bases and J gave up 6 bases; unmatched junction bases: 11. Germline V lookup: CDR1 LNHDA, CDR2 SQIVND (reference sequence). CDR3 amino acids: CASTTIDRGGEQYF. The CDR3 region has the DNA TGTGCCAGTACCACCATTGACAGGGGAGGCGAGCAGTACTTC. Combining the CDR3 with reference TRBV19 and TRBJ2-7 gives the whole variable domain DGGITQSPKYLFRKEGQNVTLSCEQNLNHDAMYWYRQDPGQGLRLIYYSQIVNDFQKGDIAEGYSVSREKKESFPLTVTSAQKNPTAFYLCASTTIDRGGEQYFGPGTRLTVT.

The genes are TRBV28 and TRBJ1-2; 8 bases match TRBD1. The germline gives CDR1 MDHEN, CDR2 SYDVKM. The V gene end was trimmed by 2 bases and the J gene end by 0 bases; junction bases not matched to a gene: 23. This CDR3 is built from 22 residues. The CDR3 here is CASSLGFSFESDRVNPNYGYTF. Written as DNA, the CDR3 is TGTGCCAGCAGTTTAGGGTTTTCTTTTGAGTCGGACAGGGTAAATCCTAACTATGGCTACACCTTC.

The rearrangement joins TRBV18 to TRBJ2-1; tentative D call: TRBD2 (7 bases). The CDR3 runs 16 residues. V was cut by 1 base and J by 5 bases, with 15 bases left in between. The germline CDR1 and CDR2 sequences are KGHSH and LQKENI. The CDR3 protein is CASSPRKQGGDNEQFF. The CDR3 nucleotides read TGTGCCAGCTCACCACGGAAGCAAGGGGGGGACAATGAGCAGTTCTTC.

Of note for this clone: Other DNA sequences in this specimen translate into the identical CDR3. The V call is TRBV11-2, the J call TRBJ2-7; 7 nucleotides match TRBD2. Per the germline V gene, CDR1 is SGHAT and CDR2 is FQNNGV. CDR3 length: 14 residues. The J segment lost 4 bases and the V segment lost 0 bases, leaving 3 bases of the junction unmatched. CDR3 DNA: TGTGCCAGCAGCTTAGATCCAGCGGGATACGAGCAGTACTTC. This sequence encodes CASSLDPAGYEQYF.

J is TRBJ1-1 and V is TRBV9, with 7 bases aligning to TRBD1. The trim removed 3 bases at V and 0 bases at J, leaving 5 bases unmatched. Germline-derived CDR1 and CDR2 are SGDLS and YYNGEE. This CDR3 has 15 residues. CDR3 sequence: CASSAPGQLNTEAFF. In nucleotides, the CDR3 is TGTGCCAGCAGCGCGCCGGGACAGCTGAACACTGAAGCTTTCTTT.

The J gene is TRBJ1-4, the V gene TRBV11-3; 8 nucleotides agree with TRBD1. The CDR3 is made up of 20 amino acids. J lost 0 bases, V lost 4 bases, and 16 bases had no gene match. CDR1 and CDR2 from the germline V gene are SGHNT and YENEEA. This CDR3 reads CASSSDKLTGAPATNEKLFF. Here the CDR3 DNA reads TGTGCCAGCAGCTCCGACAAATTGACAGGGGCCCCCGCAACTAATGAAAAACTGTTTTTT.

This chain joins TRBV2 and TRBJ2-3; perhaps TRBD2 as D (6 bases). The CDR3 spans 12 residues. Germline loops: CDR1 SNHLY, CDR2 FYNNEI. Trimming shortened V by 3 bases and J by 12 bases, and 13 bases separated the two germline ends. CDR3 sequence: CASSDGGRSQYF. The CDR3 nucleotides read TGTGCCAGCAGTGATGGTGGGAGGTCCCAGTATTTT.

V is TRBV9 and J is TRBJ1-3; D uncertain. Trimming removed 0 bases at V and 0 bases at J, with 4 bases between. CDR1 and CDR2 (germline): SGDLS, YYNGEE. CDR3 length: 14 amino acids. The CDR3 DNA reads TGTGCCAGCAGCGTAGGAGCCTCTGGAAACACCATATATTTT. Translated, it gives CASSVGASGNTIYF.

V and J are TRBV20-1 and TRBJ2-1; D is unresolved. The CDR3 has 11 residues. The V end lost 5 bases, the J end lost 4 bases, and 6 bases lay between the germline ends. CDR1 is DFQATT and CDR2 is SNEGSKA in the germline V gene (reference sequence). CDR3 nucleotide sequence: TGCAGTGCTTACGGGTACAATGAGCAGTTCTTC. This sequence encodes CSAYGYNEQFF.

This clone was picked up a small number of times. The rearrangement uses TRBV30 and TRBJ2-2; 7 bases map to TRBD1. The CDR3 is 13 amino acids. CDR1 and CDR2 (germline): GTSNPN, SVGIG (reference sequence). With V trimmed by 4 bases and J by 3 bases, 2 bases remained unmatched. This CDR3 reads CAWTDRDTGELFF. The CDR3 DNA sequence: TGTGCCTGGACTGACAGGGACACCGGGGAGCTGTTTTTT.

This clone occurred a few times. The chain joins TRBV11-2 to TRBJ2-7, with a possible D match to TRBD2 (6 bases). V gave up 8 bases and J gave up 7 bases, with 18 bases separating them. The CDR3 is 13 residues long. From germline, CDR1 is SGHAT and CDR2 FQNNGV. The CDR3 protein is CASGSGPGREQYF. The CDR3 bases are TGTGCCAGCGGAAGCGGGCCCGGGCGTGAGCAGTACTTC.

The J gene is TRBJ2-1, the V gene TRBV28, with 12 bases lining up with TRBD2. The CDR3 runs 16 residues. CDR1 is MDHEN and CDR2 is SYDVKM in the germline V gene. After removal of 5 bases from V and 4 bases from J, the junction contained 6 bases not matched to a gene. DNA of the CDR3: TGTGCCAGCAGTGGGGTACTAGCGGGGGGATACAATGAGCAGTTCTTC. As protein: CASSGVLAGGYNEQFF.

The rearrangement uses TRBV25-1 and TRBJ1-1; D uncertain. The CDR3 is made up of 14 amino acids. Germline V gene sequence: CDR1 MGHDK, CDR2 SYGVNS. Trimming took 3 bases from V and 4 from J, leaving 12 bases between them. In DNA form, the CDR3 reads TGTGCCAGCAGTGATGGAGTGTCGGGCACTGAAGCTTTCTTT. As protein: CASSDGVSGTEAFF.

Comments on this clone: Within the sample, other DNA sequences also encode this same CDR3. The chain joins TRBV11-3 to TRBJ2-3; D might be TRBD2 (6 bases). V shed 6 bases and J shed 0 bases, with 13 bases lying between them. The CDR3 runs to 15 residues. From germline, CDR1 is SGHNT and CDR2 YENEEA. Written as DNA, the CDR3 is TGTGCCAGCAGTTACTATAGCGGTAGCACAGATACGCAGTATTTT. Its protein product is CASSYYSGSTDTQYF. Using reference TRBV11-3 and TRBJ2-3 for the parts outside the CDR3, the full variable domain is EAGVVQSPRYKIIEKKQPVAFWCNPISGHNTLYWYLQNLGQGPELLIRYENEEAVDDSQLPKDRFSAERLKGVDSTLKIQPAELGDSAVYLCASSYYSGSTDTQYFGPGTRLTVL.

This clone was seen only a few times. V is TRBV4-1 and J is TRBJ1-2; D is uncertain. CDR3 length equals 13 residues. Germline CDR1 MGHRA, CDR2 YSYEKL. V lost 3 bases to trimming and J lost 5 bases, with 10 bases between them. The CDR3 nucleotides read TGCGCCAGCAGCCACGAGATCGAATATGGCTACACCTTC. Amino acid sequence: CASSHEIEYGYTF.

CDR3 DNA: TGTGCCAGCAGCCCTAGCGGGAGGGCCCAGTATTTT. This sequence encodes CASSPSGRAQYF. J is TRBJ2-3 and V is TRBV14; 12 bases agree with TRBD2. V shed 4 bases and J 12 bases; nucleotides not matched to a gene: 2. The length of the CDR3 is 12 residues. CDR1 is SGHDN and CDR2 is FVKESK in the germline V gene.

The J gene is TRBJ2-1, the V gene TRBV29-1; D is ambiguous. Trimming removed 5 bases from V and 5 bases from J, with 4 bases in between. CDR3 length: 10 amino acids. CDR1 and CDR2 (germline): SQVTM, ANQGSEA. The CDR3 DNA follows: TGCAGCGTTCTTAACAATGAGCAGTTCTTC. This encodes CSVLNNEQFF.

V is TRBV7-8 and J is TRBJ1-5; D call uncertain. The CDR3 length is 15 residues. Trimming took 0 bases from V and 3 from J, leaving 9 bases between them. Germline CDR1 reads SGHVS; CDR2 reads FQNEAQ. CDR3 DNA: TGTGCCAGCAGCTTAGCCGGACTGAACAATCAGCCCCAGCATTTT. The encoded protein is CASSLAGLNNQPQHF.

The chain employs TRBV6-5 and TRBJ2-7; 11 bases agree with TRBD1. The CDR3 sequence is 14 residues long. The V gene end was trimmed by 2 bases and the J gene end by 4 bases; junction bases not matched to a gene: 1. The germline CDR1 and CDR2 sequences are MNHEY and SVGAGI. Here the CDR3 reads CASSYGQGAYEQYF. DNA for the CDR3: TGTGCCAGCAGTTACGGACAGGGGGCATACGAGCAGTACTTC.

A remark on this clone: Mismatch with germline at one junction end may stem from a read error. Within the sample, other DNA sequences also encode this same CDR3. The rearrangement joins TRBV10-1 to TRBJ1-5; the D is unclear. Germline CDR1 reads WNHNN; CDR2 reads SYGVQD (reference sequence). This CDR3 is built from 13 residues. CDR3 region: CASSEFLGQPQHF. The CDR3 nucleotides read TGCGCCAGCAGTGAATTTTTGGGCCAGCCTCAGCATTTT.

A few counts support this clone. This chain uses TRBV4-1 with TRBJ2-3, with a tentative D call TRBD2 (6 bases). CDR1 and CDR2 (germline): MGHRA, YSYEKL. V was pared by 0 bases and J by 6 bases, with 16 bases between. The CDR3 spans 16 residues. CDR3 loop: CASSQDSKEGRDTQYF. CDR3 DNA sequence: TGCGCCAGCAGCCAAGATTCCAAGGAGGGCCGGGATACGCAGTATTTT.

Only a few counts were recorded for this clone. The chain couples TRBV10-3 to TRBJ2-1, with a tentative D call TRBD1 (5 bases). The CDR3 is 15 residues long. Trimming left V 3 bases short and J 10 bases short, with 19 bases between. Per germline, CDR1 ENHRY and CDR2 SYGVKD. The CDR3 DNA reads TGTGCCATCAGTGAAGGGGCCGATGTACAAGGGGAGCAGTTCTTC. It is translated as CAISEGADVQGEQFF.

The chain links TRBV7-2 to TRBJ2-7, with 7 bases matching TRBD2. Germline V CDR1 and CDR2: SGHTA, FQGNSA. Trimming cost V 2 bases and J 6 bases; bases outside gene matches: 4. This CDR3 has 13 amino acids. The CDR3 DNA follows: TGTGCCAGCAGCTTACCTACTAGCGCCGAGCAGTACTTC. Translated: CASSLPTSAEQYF.